This T cell receptor beta chain emerged from a study of T-cell reconstitution after alpha-beta-depleted transplantation in children. The CDR3 extends over 18 amino acids. Trimming took off 1 base at V and 0 bases at J, with 13 bases between the two ends. CDR1 is MNHNS, CDR2 SASEGT, per germline. Overall study results and limits: Roughly two months post-transplant, alpha-beta T cells reportedly originated from several hundred graft clones that had expanded. Newly made T cells mostly supplied T-cell counts and diversity one year after transplant.

With respect to this clonotype: Its antigen remains unidentified.

Unique molecular identifiers were incorporated into the prepared TCRbeta library. TCRdb re-called the PCR reads through MiXCR, storing one row per CDR3 protein. The sample records 550,000 to 600,000 distinct CDR3 sequences, under 30% being singletons. Specimen: PBMCs, mostly from graft donor cells, collected 360 days after TCRalphabeta/CD19-depleted stem cell transplant. The clonotype was recovered from a boy in the first two years of life who had a stem cell transplant for acute myeloid leukemia, so the T cells may come from the graft donor. The chain employs TRBV6-1 and TRBJ2-6; possibly TRBD1 or TRBD2 for D (5 bases each). This CDR3 reads CASSEVGPPLSGANVLTF. CDR3 DNA: TGTGCCAGCAGTGAAGTGGGACCCCCTCTCTCTGGGGCCAACGTCCTGACTTTC.